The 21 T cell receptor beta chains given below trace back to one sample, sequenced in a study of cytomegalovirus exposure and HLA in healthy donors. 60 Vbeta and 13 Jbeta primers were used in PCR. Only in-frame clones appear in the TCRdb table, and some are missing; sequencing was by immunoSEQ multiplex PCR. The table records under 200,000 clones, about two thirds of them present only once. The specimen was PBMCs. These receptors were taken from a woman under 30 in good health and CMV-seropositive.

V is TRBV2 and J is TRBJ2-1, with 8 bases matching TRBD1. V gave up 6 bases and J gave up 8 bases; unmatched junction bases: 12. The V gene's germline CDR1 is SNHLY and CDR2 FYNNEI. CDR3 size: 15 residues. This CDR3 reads CASRLSGGASYEQFF. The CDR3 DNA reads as TGTGCCAGCAGATTATCAGGGGGCGCATCCTATGAGCAGTTCTTC.

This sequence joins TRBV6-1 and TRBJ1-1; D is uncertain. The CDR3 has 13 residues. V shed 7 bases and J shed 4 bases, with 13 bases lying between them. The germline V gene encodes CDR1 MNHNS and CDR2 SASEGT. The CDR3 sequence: CASTAYLGTEAFF. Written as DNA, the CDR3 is TGTGCCAGCACTGCCTACCTAGGCACTGAAGCTTTCTTT.

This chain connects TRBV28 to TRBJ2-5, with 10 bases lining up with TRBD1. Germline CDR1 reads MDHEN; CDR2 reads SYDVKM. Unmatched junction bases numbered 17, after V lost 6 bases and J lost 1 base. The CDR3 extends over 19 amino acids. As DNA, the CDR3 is TGTGCCAGCAGCCCGACAGGGGGCAACTCGGCGGGTCCCCAAGAGACCCAGTACTTC. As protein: CASSPTGGNSAGPQETQYF.

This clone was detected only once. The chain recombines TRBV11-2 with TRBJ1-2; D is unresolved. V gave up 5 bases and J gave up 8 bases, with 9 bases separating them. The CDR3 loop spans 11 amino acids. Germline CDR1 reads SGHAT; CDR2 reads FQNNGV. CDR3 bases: TGTGCCAGCAGCCCACCCACAGGCTACACCTTC. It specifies CASSPPTGYTF.

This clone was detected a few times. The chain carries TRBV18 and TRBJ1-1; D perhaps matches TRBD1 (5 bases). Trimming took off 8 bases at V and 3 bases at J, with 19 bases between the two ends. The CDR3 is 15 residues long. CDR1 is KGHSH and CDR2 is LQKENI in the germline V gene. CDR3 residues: CASRQFNNQDTEAFF. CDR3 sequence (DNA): TGTGCCAGCCGACAGTTTAACAACCAAGACACTGAAGCTTTCTTT.

The CDR3 is CASRRRAGETQYF. In DNA, the CDR3 is TGTGCCAGCAGAAGGCGGGCCGGAGAGACCCAGTACTTC. The chain carries TRBV5-6 and TRBJ2-5, with D possibly TRBD2 on 5 matching bases. The CDR3 loop spans 13 amino acids. Germline V gene lookup returns CDR1 SGHDT and CDR2 YYEEEE. The V end was cut by 5 bases, the J end by 4 bases, with 12 bases between.

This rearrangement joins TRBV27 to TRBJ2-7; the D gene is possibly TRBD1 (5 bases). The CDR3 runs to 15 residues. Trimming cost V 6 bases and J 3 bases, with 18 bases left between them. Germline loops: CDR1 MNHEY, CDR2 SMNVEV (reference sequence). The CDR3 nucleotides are TGTGCCAGCAGCCCAACCTCAGGGTGGTACTACGAGCAGTACTTC. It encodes CASSPTSGWYYEQYF.

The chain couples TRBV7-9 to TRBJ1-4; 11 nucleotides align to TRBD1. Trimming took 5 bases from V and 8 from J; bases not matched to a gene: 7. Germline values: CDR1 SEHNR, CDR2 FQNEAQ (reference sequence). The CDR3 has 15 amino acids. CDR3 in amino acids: CASSAAGTGGEKLFF. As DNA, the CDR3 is TGTGCCAGCAGCGCCGCCGGGACAGGGGGGGAAAAACTGTTTTTT.

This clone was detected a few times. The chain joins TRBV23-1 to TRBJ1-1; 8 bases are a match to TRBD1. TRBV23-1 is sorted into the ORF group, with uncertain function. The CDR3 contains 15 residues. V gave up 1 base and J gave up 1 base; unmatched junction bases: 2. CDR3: CASSQWDRQNTEAFF. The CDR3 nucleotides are TGCGCCAGCAGTCAATGGGACAGGCAGAACACTGAAGCTTTCTTT.

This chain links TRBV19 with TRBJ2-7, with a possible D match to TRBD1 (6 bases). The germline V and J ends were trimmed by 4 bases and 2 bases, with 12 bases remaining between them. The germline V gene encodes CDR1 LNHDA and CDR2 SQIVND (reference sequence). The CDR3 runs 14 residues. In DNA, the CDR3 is TGTGCCAGTAGTACCCCGGGACATACCTACGAGCAGTACTTC. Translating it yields CASSTPGHTYEQYF.

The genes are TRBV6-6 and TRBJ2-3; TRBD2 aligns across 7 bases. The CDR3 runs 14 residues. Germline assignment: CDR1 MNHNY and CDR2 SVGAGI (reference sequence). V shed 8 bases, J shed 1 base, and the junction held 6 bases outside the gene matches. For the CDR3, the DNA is TGTGCCAGCTTGTCGGGGGGTCGCACAGATACGCAGTATTTT. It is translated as CASLSGGRTDTQYF.

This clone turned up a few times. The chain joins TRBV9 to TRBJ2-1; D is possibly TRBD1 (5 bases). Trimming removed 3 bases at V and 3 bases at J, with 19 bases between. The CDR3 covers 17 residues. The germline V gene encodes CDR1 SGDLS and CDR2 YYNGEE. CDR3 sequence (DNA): TGTGCCAGCAGCGCTCGCCCCCAGGGCCTAATCTACAATGAGCAGTTCTTC. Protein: CASSARPQGLIYNEQFF.

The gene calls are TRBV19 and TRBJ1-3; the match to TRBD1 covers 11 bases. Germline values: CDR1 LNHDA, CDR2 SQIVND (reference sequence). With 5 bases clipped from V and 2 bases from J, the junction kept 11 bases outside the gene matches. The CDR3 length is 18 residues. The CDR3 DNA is TGTGCCAGTAGTCCCCGGACAGGGGGCAAGGTCGCTGGAAACACCATATATTTT. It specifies CASSPRTGGKVAGNTIYF.

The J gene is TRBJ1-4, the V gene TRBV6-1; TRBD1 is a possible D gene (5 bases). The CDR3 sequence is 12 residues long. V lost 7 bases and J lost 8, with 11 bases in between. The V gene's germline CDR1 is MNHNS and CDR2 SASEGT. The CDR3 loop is CASIGAGEKLFF. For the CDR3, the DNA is TGTGCCAGCATAGGGGCGGGGGAAAAACTGTTTTTT.

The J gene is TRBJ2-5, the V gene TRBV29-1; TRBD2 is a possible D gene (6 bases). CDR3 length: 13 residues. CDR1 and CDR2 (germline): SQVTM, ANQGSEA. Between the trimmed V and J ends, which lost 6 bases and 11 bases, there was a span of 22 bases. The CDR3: CSVYEPGLQEQYF. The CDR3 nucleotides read TGCAGCGTCTATGAGCCGGGACTCCAAGAGCAGTACTTC.

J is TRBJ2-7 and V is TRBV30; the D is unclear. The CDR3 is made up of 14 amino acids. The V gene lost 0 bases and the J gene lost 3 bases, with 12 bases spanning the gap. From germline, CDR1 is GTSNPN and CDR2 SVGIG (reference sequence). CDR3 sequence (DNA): TGTGCCTGGAGTGTATCCAGCGAGAACTACGAGCAGTACTTC. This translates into CAWSVSSENYEQYF.

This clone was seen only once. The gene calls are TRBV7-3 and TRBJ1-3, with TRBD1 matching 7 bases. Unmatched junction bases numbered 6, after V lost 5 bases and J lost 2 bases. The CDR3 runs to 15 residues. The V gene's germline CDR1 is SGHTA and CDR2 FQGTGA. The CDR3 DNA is TGTGCCAGCAGCCCCACAGGGGCCACTGGAAACACCATATATTTT. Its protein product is CASSPTGATGNTIYF.

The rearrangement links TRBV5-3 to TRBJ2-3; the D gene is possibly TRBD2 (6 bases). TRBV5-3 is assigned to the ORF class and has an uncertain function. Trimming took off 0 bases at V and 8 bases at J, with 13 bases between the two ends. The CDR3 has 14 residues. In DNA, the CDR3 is TGTGCCAGAAGCTTGGAGGCGGGGCAAGGTACGCAGTATTTT. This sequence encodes CARSLEAGQGTQYF.

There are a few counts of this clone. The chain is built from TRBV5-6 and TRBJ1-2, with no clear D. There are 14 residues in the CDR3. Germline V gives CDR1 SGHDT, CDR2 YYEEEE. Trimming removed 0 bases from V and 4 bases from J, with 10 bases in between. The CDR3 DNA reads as TGTGCCAGCAGCTTGGGAGGATATCCCTATGGCTACACCTTC. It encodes CASSLGGYPYGYTF.

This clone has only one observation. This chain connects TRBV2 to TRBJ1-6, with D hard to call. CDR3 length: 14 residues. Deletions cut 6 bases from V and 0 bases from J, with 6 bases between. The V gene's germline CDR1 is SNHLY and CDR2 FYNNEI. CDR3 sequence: CASSFNSYNSPLHF. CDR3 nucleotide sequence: TGTGCCAGCAGCTTTAACTCCTATAATTCACCCCTCCACTTT.

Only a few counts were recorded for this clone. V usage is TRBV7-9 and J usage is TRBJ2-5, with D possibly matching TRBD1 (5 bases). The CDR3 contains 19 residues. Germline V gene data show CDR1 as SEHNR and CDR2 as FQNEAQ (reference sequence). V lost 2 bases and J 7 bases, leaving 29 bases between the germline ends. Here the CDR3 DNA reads TGTGCCAGCAGCTTAATCCGAAATAACCGACAGTATCGGGCTGGGACCCAGTACTTC. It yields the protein CASSLIRNNRQYRAGTQYF. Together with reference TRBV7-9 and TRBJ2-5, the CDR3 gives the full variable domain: DTGVSQNPRHKITKRGQNVTFRCDPISEHNRLYWYRQTLGQGPEFLTYFQNEAQLEKSRLLSDRFSAERPKGSFSTLEIQRTEQGDSAMYLCASSLIRNNRQYRAGTQYFGPGTRLLVL.